The 30 T cell receptor beta chains presented below share a single source sample, sequenced in a study of shared clonotypes between healthy human individuals. The protocol was immunoSEQ multiplex PCR, while the TCRdb copy is restricted to in-frame clones and leaves out a portion. Found here are under 600,000 clones, nearly 98% of them singletons; the top ten hold 0.3%. Terminally differentiated effector memory CD45RA+ cells were excluded from the naive CD8 cells, which were CD45RO-negative and positively selected for CCR7. The sample taken for sequencing was naive CD8+ T cells sorted from blood. The source is a man aged 30 to 45 in good health.

This clone was picked up one time. This chain uses TRBV28 with TRBJ2-7; D ambiguous. Trimming took 6 bases from V and 7 from J, leaving 19 bases between them. Per the germline V gene, CDR1 is MDHEN and CDR2 is SYDVKM. The CDR3 runs 14 residues. In DNA, the CDR3 is TGTGCCAGCAGCCACCGGTCCGCCAATTGGGAGCAGTACTTC. Encoded protein: CASSHRSANWEQYF.

The rearrangement links TRBV5-4 to TRBJ2-6; D is uncertain. The CDR3 contains 15 residues. V dropped 2 bases and J dropped 1 base, with 7 bases sitting between them. Germline V lookup: CDR1 SGHNT, CDR2 YYREEE (reference sequence). The CDR3 coding sequence is TGTGCCAGCAGCTTTTCAGATTCTGGGGCCAACGTCCTGACTTTC. This gives the protein CASSFSDSGANVLTF.

This chain connects TRBV9 to TRBJ2-1; 10 bases fit TRBD2. The CDR3 loop spans 16 amino acids. J was trimmed by 0 bases and V by 1 base; bases with no gene match: 1. Germline assignment: CDR1 SGDLS and CDR2 YYNGEE. The CDR3 DNA reads TGTGCCAGCAGCGTACCTAGCGGGAGCTCCTACAATGAGCAGTTCTTC. This gives the protein CASSVPSGSSYNEQFF.

The chain employs TRBV7-8 and TRBJ2-4, with no clear D. V shed 6 bases and J shed 2 bases, with 14 bases lying between them. The CDR3 extends over 15 amino acids. Germline values: CDR1 SGHVS, CDR2 FQNEAQ. The CDR3 here is CASSPLEKSKNIQYF. The CDR3 DNA sequence: TGTGCCAGCAGTCCCCTTGAGAAGTCCAAAAACATTCAGTACTTC.

The chain couples TRBV18 to TRBJ2-7; D may match TRBD1 or TRBD2 (5 bases each). The CDR3 runs 15 residues. Germline CDR1 is KGHSH and CDR2 is LQKENI. V was trimmed by 3 bases and J by 3 bases, leaving 15 bases between them. The CDR3 reads CASSPTRQDSYEQYF. CDR3 in DNA: TGTGCCAGCTCACCCACTAGACAAGACAGCTACGAGCAGTACTTC.

V and J are TRBV27 and TRBJ2-7; 8 bases line up with TRBD1. With V trimmed by 5 bases and J by 2 bases, 2 bases remained unmatched. Looked up from germline, CDR1 is MNHEY and CDR2 is SMNVEV (reference sequence). CDR3 length: 13 residues. The CDR3 protein is CASSTTGAYEQYF. CDR3 in DNA: TGTGCCAGCAGTACGACAGGGGCCTACGAGCAGTACTTC.

This chain uses TRBV9 with TRBJ1-2; 9 bases fit TRBD1. This CDR3 has 14 residues. The V and J ends lost 2 bases and 7 bases, in that order; junction bases with no gene match: 6. The V gene's germline CDR1 is SGDLS and CDR2 YYNGEE. The CDR3 DNA reads TGTGCCAGCAGCGTGGGGGGACAGGGACGTGGCTACACCTTC. It encodes CASSVGGQGRGYTF.

This clone was counted once. This chain uses TRBV28 with TRBJ2-7, with D unresolved. This CDR3 contains 14 residues. Germline values: CDR1 MDHEN, CDR2 SYDVKM. V lost 1 base and J lost 1, with 8 bases in between. DNA for the CDR3: TGTGCCAGCAGTTTATTCGACGGTTCCTACGAGCAGTACTTC. It encodes CASSLFDGSYEQYF. Based on the CDR3 plus reference TRBV28 and TRBJ2-7, the full variable domain is DVKVTQSSRYLVKRTGEKVFLECVQDMDHENMFWYRQDPGLGLRLIYFSYDVKMKEKGDIPEGYSVSREKKERFSLILESASTNQTSMYLCASSLFDGSYEQYFGPGTRLTVT.

The rearrangement joins TRBV7-9 to TRBJ2-7; D perhaps matches TRBD2 (5 bases). CDR3 size: 12 residues. Trimming stripped 4 bases from V and 3 bases from J, with 7 bases between. The V gene's germline CDR1 is SEHNR and CDR2 FQNEAQ (reference sequence). This CDR3 is CASSSGIYEQYF. Here the CDR3 DNA reads TGTGCCAGCAGCTCCGGGATCTACGAGCAGTACTTC. The full variable domain, rest sourced from reference TRBV7-9 and TRBJ2-7, is DTGVSQNPRHKITKRGQNVTFRCDPISEHNRLYWYRQTLGQGPEFLTYFQNEAQLEKSRLLSDRFSAERPKGSFSTLEIQRTEQGDSAMYLCASSSGIYEQYFGPGTRLTVT.

This chain uses TRBV5-6 with TRBJ2-4; possible D gene TRBD2, 6 bases. Germline values: CDR1 SGHDT, CDR2 YYEEEE. V gave up 6 bases and J gave up 0 bases, with 16 bases separating them. The CDR3 is made up of 16 amino acids. The CDR3: CASTGGGERAKNIQYF. The CDR3 nucleotides read TGTGCCAGCACGGGCGGAGGGGAGAGAGCCAAAAACATTCAGTACTTC.

This chain uses TRBV6-5 with TRBJ2-2; the D is unclear. This CDR3 is built from 15 residues. Germline CDR1 is MNHEY and CDR2 is SVGAGI. V lost 2 bases to trimming and J lost 9 bases, with 16 bases between them. The CDR3 region has the DNA TGTGCCAGCAGTTACCTGACACAAGCGCCCCGGGAGCTGTTTTTT. Its translation: CASSYLTQAPRELFF.

The gene calls are TRBV27 and TRBJ2-5; a weak D match, TRBD1 (5 bases). Germline V CDR1 and CDR2: MNHEY, SMNVEV (reference sequence). V lost 5 bases and J lost 1, with 11 bases in between. CDR3 size: 14 residues. The DNA for the CDR3 is TGTGCCAGCAGTACCCTAGGGGCCCAAGAGACCCAGTACTTC. Amino acids: CASSTLGAQETQYF.

The V and J genes are TRBV29-1 and TRBJ2-3, with D tentatively TRBD2 (6 bases). The ends were cut back, 1 base at V and 0 bases at J, with 20 bases in the middle. CDR1 SQVTM and CDR2 ANQGSEA come from the germline V gene. This CDR3 has 18 amino acids. The CDR3 spells CSVEGALAGGWSTDTQYF. In nucleotides, the CDR3 is TGCAGCGTTGAAGGTGCCCTAGCAGGAGGGTGGAGCACAGATACGCAGTATTTT.

V and J are TRBV5-1 and TRBJ2-5; the D is unclear. Germline assignment: CDR1 SGHRS and CDR2 YFSETQ. The V end was cut by 2 bases, the J end by 1 base, with 9 bases between. The CDR3 contains 14 residues. The CDR3 nucleotides read TGCGCCAGCAGCTTTTACAGCTCCCAAGAGACCCAGTACTTC. Translated: CASSFYSSQETQYF.

This clone was found once. The V call is TRBV7-9, the J call TRBJ1-4; 8 bases are a match to TRBD1. The germline V gene has CDR1 SEHNR and CDR2 FQNEAQ (reference sequence). The CDR3 sequence is 17 residues long. The V gene end was trimmed by 6 bases and the J gene end by 8 bases; junction bases not matched to a gene: 17. The CDR3 bases are TGTGCCAGCAGACCGGGACAGGCAGTGTGGTTGAAAGAAAAACTGTTTTTT. Encoded protein: CASRPGQAVWLKEKLFF.

The rearrangement uses TRBV29-1 and TRBJ2-1; 8 bases are a match to TRBD2. CDR1 is SQVTM and CDR2 is ANQGSEA in the germline V gene. V trimming: 2 bases; J trimming: 9 bases; junction bases outside the gene matches: 3. The CDR3 covers 12 residues. The CDR3 is CSVERGGTEQFF. CDR3 nucleotide sequence: TGCAGCGTTGAACGGGGGGGCACTGAGCAGTTCTTC.

V gene TRBV7-6 combines with J gene TRBJ2-7, with D tentatively TRBD2 (5 bases). This CDR3 is built from 14 residues. CDR1 SGHVS and CDR2 FNYEAQ come from the germline V gene. V lost 8 bases to trimming and J lost 5 bases, with 19 bases between them. CDR3 residues: CASGLAGGSDEQYF. CDR3 in DNA: TGTGCCAGCGGGCTAGCAGGAGGCTCAGACGAGCAGTACTTC.

To note about this clone: Other DNA variants within this sample encode the same CDR3. The J gene is TRBJ2-2, the V gene TRBV5-1; 11 nucleotides match TRBD2. Unmatched junction bases numbered 5, after V lost 0 bases and J lost 7 bases. The V gene's germline CDR1 is SGHRS and CDR2 YFSETQ. CDR3 size: 16 residues. This CDR3 reads CASSLVLAGGDGELFF. CDR3 in DNA: TGCGCCAGCAGCTTGGTCCTAGCGGGAGGTGACGGGGAGCTGTTTTTT.

The rearrangement joins TRBV30 to TRBJ1-1, with D possibly TRBD1 on 5 matching bases. Trimming shortened V by 3 bases and J by 8 bases, and 19 bases separated the two germline ends. In germline, CDR1 is GTSNPN, CDR2 SVGIG (reference sequence). The CDR3 length is 14 residues. CDR3 DNA: TGTGCCTGGAGCGGATTTAGCGGGGGGTCCGAAGCTTTCTTT. This sequence encodes CAWSGFSGGSEAFF.

This chain links TRBV11-2 with TRBJ2-5, with D maybe TRBD1 (5 bases). Trimming took 2 bases from V and 10 from J, leaving 8 bases between them. Germline-derived CDR1 and CDR2 are SGHAT and FQNNGV. The CDR3 loop spans 11 amino acids. CDR3 sequence reads: CASSLLDNQYF. CDR3 sequence (DNA): TGTGCCAGCAGCTTATTGGACAACCAGTACTTC.

This clone was seen just once. The chain combines TRBV5-4 with TRBJ2-2; D is ambiguous. The CDR3 has 14 amino acids. Germline V gene sequence: CDR1 SGHNT, CDR2 YYREEE (reference sequence). Trimming stripped 3 bases from V and 4 bases from J, with 10 bases between. This chain's CDR3 is CASSYSGGTGELFF. The CDR3 nucleotides read TGTGCCAGCAGCTACTCGGGCGGCACCGGGGAGCTGTTTTTT.

This clone was counted a single time. The rearrangement uses TRBV5-1 and TRBJ2-3, with TRBD1 identical over 8 bases. The germline gives CDR1 SGHRS, CDR2 YFSETQ. J was trimmed by 1 base and V by 0 bases; bases with no gene match: 1. The length of the CDR3 is 15 residues. The CDR3 DNA reads TGCGCCAGCAGCTTGGAACAGGGGGGCACAGATACGCAGTATTTT. Amino acids: CASSLEQGGTDTQYF.

The chain combines TRBV4-1 with TRBJ2-7; 7 bases align to TRBD1. Germline V gene sequence: CDR1 MGHRA, CDR2 YSYEKL. J was trimmed by 1 base and V by 1 base; bases with no gene match: 4. The CDR3 has 15 amino acids. The CDR3: CASSQGQGLSYEQYF. The CDR3 region has the DNA TGCGCCAGCAGCCAAGGACAGGGTCTATCCTACGAGCAGTACTTC.

The chain has TRBV28 and TRBJ2-1; 8 positions agree with TRBD2. V was clipped by 2 bases and J by 5 bases; unmatched bases: 8. This CDR3 has 16 amino acids. Germline lookup yields CDR1 MDHEN and CDR2 SYDVKM. The CDR3 loop reads CASSLPRREGNNEQFF. The CDR3 DNA reads TGTGCCAGCAGTTTACCCCGACGGGAGGGCAACAATGAGCAGTTCTTC.

The V gene is TRBV28, the J gene TRBJ1-1, with TRBD1 matching 9 bases. The CDR3 covers 13 residues. CDR1 MDHEN and CDR2 SYDVKM come from the germline V gene. V dropped 11 bases and J dropped 4; count of bases not matched to a gene: 8. The CDR3 here is CAGLDRGFTEAFF. The CDR3, as DNA: TGTGCCGGTCTCGACAGGGGGTTCACTGAAGCTTTCTTT.

This chain connects TRBV7-9 to TRBJ2-7; 7 nucleotides align to TRBD2. The CDR3 covers 13 residues. The V segment lost 6 bases and the J segment 5 bases; nucleotides outside the gene matches: 7. Germline lookup yields CDR1 SEHNR and CDR2 FQNEAQ (reference sequence). CDR3 bases: TGTGCCAGCAGAACTAGCGTAAACAACGAGCAGTACTTC. Residues: CASRTSVNNEQYF.

J is TRBJ2-7 and V is TRBV29-1; the D gene is possibly TRBD2 (6 bases). Germline-derived CDR1 and CDR2 are SQVTM and ANQGSEA. Deletions cut 3 bases from V and 3 bases from J, with 18 bases between. The CDR3 totals 15 residues. This chain's CDR3 is CSVEGSRREDYEQYF. In DNA, the CDR3 is TGCAGCGTTGAGGGAAGTCGGCGGGAAGACTACGAGCAGTACTTC.

The chain uses TRBV7-9 and TRBJ2-2, with unresolved D. Looked up from germline, CDR1 is SEHNR and CDR2 is FQNEAQ (reference sequence). Trimming removed 7 bases from V and 8 bases from J, with 11 bases in between. This CDR3 comprises 12 residues. Here the CDR3 reads CASTLPTGELFF. CDR3 nucleotide sequence: TGTGCCAGCACCCTCCCCACAGGGGAGCTGTTTTTT.

The rearrangement links TRBV10-2 to TRBJ2-7; D not resolved. Germline loops: CDR1 WSHSY, CDR2 SAAADI. This CDR3 has 14 amino acids. Between the trimmed V and J ends, which lost 2 bases and 0 bases, there was a span of 8 bases. CDR3 sequence: CASSEGPSSYEQYF. CDR3 coding DNA: TGCGCCAGCAGTGAGGGACCGAGCTCCTACGAGCAGTACTTC.

The chain links TRBV28 to TRBJ2-7; possibly TRBD2 for D (5 bases). Trimming left V 7 bases short and J 4 bases short, with 20 bases between. The CDR3 totals 15 residues. CDR1 and CDR2 (germline): MDHEN, SYDVKM. CDR3 sequence (DNA): TGTGCCAGCAAACTCCCCGGAGGTTACGCTTACGAGCAGTACTTC. The encoded protein is CASKLPGGYAYEQYF. The entire variable domain, with the rest obtained from reference TRBV28 and TRBJ2-7, is as follows: DVKVTQSSRYLVKRTGEKVFLECVQDMDHENMFWYRQDPGLGLRLIYFSYDVKMKEKGDIPEGYSVSREKKERFSLILESASTNQTSMYLCASKLPGGYAYEQYFGPGTRLTVT.